The source of this TCR beta chain is a study of blood T cell repertoires in COVID-19. Study context: The samples span acute and convalescent COVID-19 from the United States, Italy and Spain.

Clones were sequenced by immunoSEQ multiplex PCR, and TCRdb holds only the in-frame ones, with some missing. Among about 94,000 clones, around 87% were seen once, and the ten largest hold 6% to 9.5%. The sample consisted of peripheral blood. The sequence was collected from a human donor with acute or convalescent COVID-19. The donor label of this sample is uncertain.

The CDR3 region is CASRIPGLAGGQTDTQYF. Here the CDR3 DNA reads TGTGCCAGTAGGATACCGGGACTAGCGGGGGGCCAAACAGATACGCAGTATTTT. This chain links TRBV19 with TRBJ2-3; 15 bases line up with TRBD2. This CDR3 has 18 residues. The V gene end was trimmed by 6 bases and the J gene end by 3 bases; junction bases not matched to a gene: 10. The V gene's germline CDR1 is LNHDA and CDR2 SQIVND (reference sequence).